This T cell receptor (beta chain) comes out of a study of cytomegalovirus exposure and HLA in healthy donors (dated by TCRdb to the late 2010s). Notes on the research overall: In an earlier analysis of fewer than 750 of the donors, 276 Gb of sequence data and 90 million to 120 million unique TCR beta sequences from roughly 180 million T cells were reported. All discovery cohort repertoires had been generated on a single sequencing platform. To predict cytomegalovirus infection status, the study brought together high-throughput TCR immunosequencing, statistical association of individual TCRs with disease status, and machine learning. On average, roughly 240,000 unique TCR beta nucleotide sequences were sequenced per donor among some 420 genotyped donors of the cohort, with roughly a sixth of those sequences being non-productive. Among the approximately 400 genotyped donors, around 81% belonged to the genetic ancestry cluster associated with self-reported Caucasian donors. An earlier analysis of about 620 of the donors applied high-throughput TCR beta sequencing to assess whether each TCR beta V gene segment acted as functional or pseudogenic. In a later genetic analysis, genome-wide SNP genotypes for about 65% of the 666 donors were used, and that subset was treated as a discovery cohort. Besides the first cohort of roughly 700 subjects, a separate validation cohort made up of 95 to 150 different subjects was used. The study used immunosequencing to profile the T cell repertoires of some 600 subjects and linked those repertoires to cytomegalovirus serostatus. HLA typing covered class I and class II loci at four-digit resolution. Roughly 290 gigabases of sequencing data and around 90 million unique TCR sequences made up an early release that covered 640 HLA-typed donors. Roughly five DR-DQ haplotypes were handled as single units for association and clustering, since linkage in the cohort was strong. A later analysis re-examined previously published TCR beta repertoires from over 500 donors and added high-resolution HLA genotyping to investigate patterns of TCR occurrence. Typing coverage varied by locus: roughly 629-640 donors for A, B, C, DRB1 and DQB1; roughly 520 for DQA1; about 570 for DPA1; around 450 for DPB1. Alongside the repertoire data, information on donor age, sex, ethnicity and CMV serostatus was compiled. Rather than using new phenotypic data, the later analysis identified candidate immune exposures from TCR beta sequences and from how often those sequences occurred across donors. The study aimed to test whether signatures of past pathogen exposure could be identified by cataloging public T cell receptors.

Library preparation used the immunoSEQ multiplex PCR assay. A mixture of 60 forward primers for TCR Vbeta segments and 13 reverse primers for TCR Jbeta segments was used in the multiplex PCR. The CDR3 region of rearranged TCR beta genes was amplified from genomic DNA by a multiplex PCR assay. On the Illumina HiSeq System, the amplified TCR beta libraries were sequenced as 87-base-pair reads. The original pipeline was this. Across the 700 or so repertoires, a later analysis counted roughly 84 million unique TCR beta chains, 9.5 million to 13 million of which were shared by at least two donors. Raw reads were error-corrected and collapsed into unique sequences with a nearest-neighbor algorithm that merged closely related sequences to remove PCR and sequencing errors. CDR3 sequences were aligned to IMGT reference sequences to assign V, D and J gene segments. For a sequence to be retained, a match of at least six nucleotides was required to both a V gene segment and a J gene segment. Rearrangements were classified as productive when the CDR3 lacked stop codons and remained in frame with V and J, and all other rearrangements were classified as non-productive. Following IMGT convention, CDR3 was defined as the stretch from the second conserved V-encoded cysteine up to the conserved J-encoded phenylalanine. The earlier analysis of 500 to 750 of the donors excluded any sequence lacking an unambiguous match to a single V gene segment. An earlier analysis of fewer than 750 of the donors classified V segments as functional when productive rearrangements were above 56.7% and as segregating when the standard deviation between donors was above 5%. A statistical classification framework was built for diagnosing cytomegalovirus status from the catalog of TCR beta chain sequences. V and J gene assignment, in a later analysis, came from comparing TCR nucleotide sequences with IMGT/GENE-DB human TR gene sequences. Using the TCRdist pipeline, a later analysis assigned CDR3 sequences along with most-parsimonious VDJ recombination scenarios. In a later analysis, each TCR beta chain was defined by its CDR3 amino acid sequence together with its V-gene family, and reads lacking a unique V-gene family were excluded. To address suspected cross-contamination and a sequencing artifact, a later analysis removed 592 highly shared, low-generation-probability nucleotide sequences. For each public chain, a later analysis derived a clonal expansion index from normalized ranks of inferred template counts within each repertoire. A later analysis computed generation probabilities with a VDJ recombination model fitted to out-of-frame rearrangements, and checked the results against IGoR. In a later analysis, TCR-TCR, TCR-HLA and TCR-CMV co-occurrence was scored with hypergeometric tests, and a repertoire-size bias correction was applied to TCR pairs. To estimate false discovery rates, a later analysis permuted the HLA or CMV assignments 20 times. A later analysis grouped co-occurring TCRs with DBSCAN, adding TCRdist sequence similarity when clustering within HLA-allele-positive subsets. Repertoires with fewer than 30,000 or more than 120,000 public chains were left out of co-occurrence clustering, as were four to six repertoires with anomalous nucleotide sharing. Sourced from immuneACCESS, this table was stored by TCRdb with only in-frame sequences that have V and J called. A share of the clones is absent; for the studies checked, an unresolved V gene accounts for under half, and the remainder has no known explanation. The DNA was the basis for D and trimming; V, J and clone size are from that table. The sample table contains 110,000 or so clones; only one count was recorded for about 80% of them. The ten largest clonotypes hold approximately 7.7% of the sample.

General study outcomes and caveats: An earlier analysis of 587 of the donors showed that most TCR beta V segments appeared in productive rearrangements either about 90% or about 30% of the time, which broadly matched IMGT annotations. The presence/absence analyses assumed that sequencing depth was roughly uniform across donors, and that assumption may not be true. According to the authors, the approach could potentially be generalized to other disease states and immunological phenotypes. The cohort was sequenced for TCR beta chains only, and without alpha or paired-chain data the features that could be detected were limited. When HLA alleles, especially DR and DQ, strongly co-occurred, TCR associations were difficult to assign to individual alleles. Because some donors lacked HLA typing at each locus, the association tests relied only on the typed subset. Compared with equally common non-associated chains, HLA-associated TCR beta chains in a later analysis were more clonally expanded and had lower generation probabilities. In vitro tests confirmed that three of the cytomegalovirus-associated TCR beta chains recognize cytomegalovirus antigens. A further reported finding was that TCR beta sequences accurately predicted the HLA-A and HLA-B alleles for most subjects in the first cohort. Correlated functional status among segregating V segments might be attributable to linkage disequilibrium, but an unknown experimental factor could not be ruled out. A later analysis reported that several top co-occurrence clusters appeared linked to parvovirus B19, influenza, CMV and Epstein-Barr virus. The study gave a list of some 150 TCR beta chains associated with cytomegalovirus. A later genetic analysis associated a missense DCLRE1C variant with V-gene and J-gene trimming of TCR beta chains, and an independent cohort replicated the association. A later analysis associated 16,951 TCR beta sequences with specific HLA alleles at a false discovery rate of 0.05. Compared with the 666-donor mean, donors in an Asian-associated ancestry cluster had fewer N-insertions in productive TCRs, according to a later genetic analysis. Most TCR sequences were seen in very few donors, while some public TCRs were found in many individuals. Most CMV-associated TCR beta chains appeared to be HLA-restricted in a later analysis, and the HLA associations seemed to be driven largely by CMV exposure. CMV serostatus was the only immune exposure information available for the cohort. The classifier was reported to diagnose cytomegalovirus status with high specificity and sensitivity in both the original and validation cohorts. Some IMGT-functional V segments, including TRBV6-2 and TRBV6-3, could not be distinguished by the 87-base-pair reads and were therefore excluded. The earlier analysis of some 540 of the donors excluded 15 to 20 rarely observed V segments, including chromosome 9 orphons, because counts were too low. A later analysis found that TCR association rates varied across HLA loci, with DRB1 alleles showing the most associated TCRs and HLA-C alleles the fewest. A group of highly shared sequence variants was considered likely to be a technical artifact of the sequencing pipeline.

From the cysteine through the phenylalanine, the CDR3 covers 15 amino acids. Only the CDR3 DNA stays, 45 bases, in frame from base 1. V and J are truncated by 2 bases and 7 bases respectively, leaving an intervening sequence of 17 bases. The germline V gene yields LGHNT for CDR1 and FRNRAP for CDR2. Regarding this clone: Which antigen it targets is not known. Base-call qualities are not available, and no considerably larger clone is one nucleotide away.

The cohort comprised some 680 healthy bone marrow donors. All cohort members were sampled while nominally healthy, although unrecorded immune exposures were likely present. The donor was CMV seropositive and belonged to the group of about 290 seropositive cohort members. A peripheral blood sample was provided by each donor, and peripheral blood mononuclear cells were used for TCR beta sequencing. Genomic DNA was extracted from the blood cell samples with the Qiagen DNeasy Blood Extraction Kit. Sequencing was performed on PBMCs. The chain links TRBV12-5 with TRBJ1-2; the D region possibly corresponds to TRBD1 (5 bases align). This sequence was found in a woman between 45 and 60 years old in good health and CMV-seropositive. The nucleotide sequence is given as TGTGCTAGTGGTTTGTCCTTGGGGTTTACAGGTGGCTACACCTTC. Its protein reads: CASGLSLGFTGGYTF.